These 18 T cell receptor beta chains were sequenced from one sample in a study of metastatic and nonmetastatic thyroid tumors. TCRdb re-clonotyped the PCR reads through MiXCR. The table shows tens of thousands of clones, with about a sixth occurring only once. Among the patients, none had received any treatment before thyroid surgery. Sequencing used blood. The receptors come from a female donor with papillary thyroid cancer or a benign thyroid nodule (not recorded which). Some clones in this sample may be carry-over from other donors' samples.

A few counts support this clone. A much larger clonotype is one base distant, so this may be a read error. The chain couples TRBV10-3 to TRBJ2-4; 11 positions match TRBD2. There are 16 residues in the CDR3. The germline gives CDR1 ENHRY, CDR2 SYGVKD. CDR3 coding DNA: TGTGACATCAGTGAGAGGCTAGCGGGAGGACCAAACATTCAGTACTTC. It translates to CDISERLAGGPNIQYF.

This clone was counted at least ten times. In DNA form, the CDR3 reads TGTGCCAGCAGCCGCGACAGGGAGGCTGAAGCTTTCTTT. This translates into CASSRDREAEAFF. This chain connects TRBV7-9 to TRBJ1-1; 7 bases align to TRBD1. J lost 6 bases, V lost 5 bases, and 6 bases had no gene match. The CDR3 consists of 13 residues. CDR1 SEHNR and CDR2 FQNEAQ come from the germline V gene (reference sequence).

This clone was detected ten times or more. The J gene is TRBJ2-7, the V gene TRBV20-1, with 7 bases fitting TRBD2. V shed 6 bases, J shed 2 bases, and the junction held 10 bases outside the gene matches. This CDR3 region has 14 residues. The germline V gene has CDR1 DFQATT and CDR2 SNEGSKA (reference sequence). CDR3 sequence: CSAAGAEPAYEQYF. CDR3 DNA sequence: TGCAGTGCGGCGGGAGCGGAGCCGGCCTACGAGCAGTACTTC.

This clone was seen ten or more times. The chain is built from TRBV30 and TRBJ2-3; D is unresolved. The CDR3 is 13 amino acids. The germline CDR1 and CDR2 sequences are GTSNPN and SVGIG (reference sequence). Trimming pared 5 bases from V and 0 bases from J, leaving 9 bases between. The CDR3 region has the DNA TGTGCCTGGGCATTAGACAGCACAGATACGCAGTATTTT. This sequence encodes CAWALDSTDTQYF. The full variable domain, completed using reference TRBV30 and TRBJ2-3, is SQTIHQWPATLVQPVGSPLSLECTVEGTSNPNLYWYRQAAGRGLQLLFYSVGIGQISSEVPQNLSASRPQDRQFILSSKKLLLSDSGFYLCAWALDSTDTQYFGPGTRLTVL.

This clone was counted ten times or more. The chain is built from TRBV6-2 or TRBV6-3 and TRBJ2-2, with D uncertain. The germline V gene has CDR1 MNHEY and CDR2 SVGEGT. The CDR3 contains 14 residues. Trimming cost V 2 bases and J 5 bases, with 9 bases left between them. This CDR3 is CASSYRSNTGELFF. Written as DNA, the CDR3 is TGTGCCAGCAGTTACCGTAGCAATACCGGGGAGCTGTTTTTT.

On this clone itself: Sequence at one end of the junction differs from germline and may be a read error. V is TRBV30 and J is TRBJ1-2, with TRBD1 as a possible D gene (5 bases). Germline V gene lookup returns CDR1 GTSNPN and CDR2 SVGIG (reference sequence). This CDR3 has 12 amino acids. The CDR3 sequence is CALEGRRYCYTF. The CDR3, as DNA: TGTGCCCTGGAGGGGCGCCGCTATTGCTATACCTTC. Supplemented by reference TRBV30 and TRBJ1-2, the full variable domain reads SQTIHQWPATLVQPVGSPLSLECTVEGTSNPNLYWYRQAAGRGLQLLFYSVGIGQISSEVPQNLSASRPQDRQFILSSKKLLLSDSGFYLCALEGRRYCYTFGSGTRLTVV.

The table lists this clone with many counts. A much more abundant neighbour one base away suggests this may be a read error. Other DNA sequences in the same sample also yield this CDR3. This chain links TRBV28 with TRBJ1-6; tentative D call: TRBD1 (6 bases). Trimming stripped 7 bases from V and 8 bases from J, with 18 bases between. Germline V gene lookup returns CDR1 MDHEN and CDR2 SYDVKM. The CDR3 is 15 residues long. The CDR3 reads CASTPPGQGYSPLHF. CDR3 bases: TGTGCCAGCACCCCCCCGGGACAAGGCTATTCACCCCTCCACTTT.

This chain links TRBV28 with TRBJ1-1; 10 nucleotides agree with TRBD1. The trim removed 5 bases at V and 4 bases at J, leaving 10 bases unmatched. Germline lookup yields CDR1 MDHEN and CDR2 SYDVKM. The length of the CDR3 is 16 residues. The CDR3 bases are TGTGCCAGCAGTATGTGGACAGGGGGTAGGTCCACTGAAGCTTTCTTT. As protein: CASSMWTGGRSTEAFF.

The sample holds many counts of this clone. The chain recombines TRBV20-1 with TRBJ1-4; maybe TRBD1 (6 bases). The CDR3 is 17 amino acids. From germline, CDR1 is DFQATT and CDR2 SNEGSKA (reference sequence). V lost 0 bases and J lost 6, with 20 bases in between. The CDR3, as DNA: TGCAGTGCTAGAGATCCCGCACAGGGAGTAAGGGATGAAAAACTGTTTTTT. Translated: CSARDPAQGVRDEKLFF.

In its sample, this clone was seen many times. The chain is built from TRBV27 and TRBJ2-3; tentatively, D is TRBD2 (5 bases). Germline V lookup: CDR1 MNHEY, CDR2 SMNVEV (reference sequence). The CDR3 has 13 residues. V was pared by 8 bases and J by 4 bases, with 13 bases between. CDR3 coding DNA: TGTGCCAGCCGAGGGTCGGGATCAGATACGCAGTATTTT. Protein: CASRGSGSDTQYF.

The table lists this clone with many counts. This rearrangement joins TRBV7-9 to TRBJ2-1; 8 positions match TRBD2. V trimming: 5 bases; J trimming: 0 bases; junction bases outside the gene matches: 3. This CDR3 region has 15 residues. Germline assignment: CDR1 SEHNR and CDR2 FQNEAQ (reference sequence). CDR3 nucleotide sequence: TGTGCCAGCAGCCCGAGCGGGAGCTCCTACAATGAGCAGTTCTTC. This codes for CASSPSGSSYNEQFF. Filled out from reference TRBV7-9 and TRBJ2-1, the complete variable domain reads DTGVSQNPRHKITKRGQNVTFRCDPISEHNRLYWYRQTLGQGPEFLTYFQNEAQLEKSRLLSDRFSAERPKGSFSTLEIQRTEQGDSAMYLCASSPSGSSYNEQFFGPGTRLTVL.

This clone was observed at least ten times. This chain uses TRBV28 with TRBJ1-4, with D possibly TRBD1 on 5 matching bases. V gave up 6 bases and J gave up 0 bases, with 14 bases separating them. The CDR3 is made up of 16 amino acids. Germline lookup yields CDR1 MDHEN and CDR2 SYDVKM. The CDR3 reads CASSSEQVPTNEKLFF. CDR3 DNA: TGTGCCAGCAGCTCCGAACAGGTACCAACTAATGAAAAACTGTTTTTT.

This clone came up many times. The sample holds other DNA sequences that translate to the same CDR3. The genes are TRBV6-1 and TRBJ2-6, with D perhaps TRBD1 (6 bases). V was trimmed by 5 bases and J by 4 bases, leaving 12 bases between them. The CDR3 runs 15 residues. Per the germline V gene, CDR1 is MNHNS and CDR2 is SASEGT. The CDR3 DNA is TGTGCCAGCAGTCCAACAGGGACAGGGGCCAACGTCCTGACTTTC. Encoded protein: CASSPTGTGANVLTF.

This clone was recorded at least ten times. The chain is built from TRBV5-4 and TRBJ2-5, with D perhaps TRBD2 (5 bases). Germline CDR1 reads SGHNT; CDR2 reads YYREEE (reference sequence). The CDR3 consists of 16 residues. Trimming cost V 4 bases and J 5 bases, with 21 bases left between them. CDR3 in amino acids: CASSPKRAGQRETQYF. The CDR3 DNA is TGTGCCAGCAGCCCAAAGAGGGCGGGCCAGCGTGAGACCCAGTACTTC.

This clone was seen a few times. Sequence at one end of the junction differs from germline and may be a read error. The rearrangement uses TRBV6-1 and TRBJ1-1; D is unresolved. Germline CDR1 reads MNHNS; CDR2 reads SASEGT. The length of the CDR3 is 15 residues. CDR3 amino acids: CASTSGLGMNIEDFF. As DNA, the CDR3 is TGTGCCTCAACGAGTGGCTTGGGGATGAACATTGAAGATTTCTTT.

This clone was found many times. The chain recombines TRBV9 with TRBJ2-3; 10 bases line up with TRBD1. The ends lost 4 bases at V and 4 bases at J; junction bases unmatched: 12. There are 17 residues in the CDR3. Germline CDR1 and CDR2: SGDLS and YYNGEE. The CDR3 sequence: CASSPQPGQGTADTQYF. The CDR3 nucleotides are TGTGCCAGCAGCCCACAGCCGGGACAGGGGACGGCAGATACGCAGTATTTT.

In this sample, this clone turned up a few times. The junction departs from the called germline gene at one end, perhaps through a read error. The rearrangement joins TRBV27 to TRBJ2-7; possibly TRBD1 for D (5 bases). Germline lookup yields CDR1 MNHEY and CDR2 SMNVEV (reference sequence). The CDR3 spans 15 residues. As DNA, the CDR3 is TGTGCCAGCATTCTGAATCCCGTGACAGTCTACGAGCATTACTTC. This codes for CASILNPVTVYEHYF.

This clone was counted ten times or more. Other DNA sequences of this sample code for an identical CDR3. The chain carries TRBV27 and TRBJ2-2; D uncertain. Trimming pared 6 bases from V and 5 bases from J, leaving 1 base between. The CDR3 is 10 residues long. The V gene's germline CDR1 is MNHEY and CDR2 SMNVEV (reference sequence). The DNA for the CDR3 is TGTGCCAGCAGGACCGGGGAGCTGTTTTTT. Its translation: CASRTGELFF.